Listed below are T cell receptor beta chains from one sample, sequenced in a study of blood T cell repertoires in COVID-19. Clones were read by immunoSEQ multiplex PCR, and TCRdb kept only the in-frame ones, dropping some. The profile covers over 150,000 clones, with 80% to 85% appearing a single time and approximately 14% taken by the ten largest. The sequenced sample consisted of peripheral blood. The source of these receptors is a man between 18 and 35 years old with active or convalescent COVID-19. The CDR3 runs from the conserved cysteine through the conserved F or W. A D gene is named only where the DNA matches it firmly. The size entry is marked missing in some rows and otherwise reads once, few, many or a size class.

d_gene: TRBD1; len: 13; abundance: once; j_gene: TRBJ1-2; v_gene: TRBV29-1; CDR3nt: TGCAGCGTTGTAGGTAGACAGGGTGTAAGTTACACCTTC; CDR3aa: CSVVGRQGVSYTF
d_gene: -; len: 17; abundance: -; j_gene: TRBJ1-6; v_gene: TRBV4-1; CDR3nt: TGCGCCAGCAGCCATGTACAGGGATCCTCCTATAATTCACCCCTCCACTTT; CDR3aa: CASSHVQGSSYNSPLHF
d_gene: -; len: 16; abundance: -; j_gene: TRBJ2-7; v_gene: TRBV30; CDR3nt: TGTGCCTGGAGCTCCCTGGGGACACGCGGCTCCTACGAGCAGTACTTC; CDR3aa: CAWSSLGTRGSYEQYF
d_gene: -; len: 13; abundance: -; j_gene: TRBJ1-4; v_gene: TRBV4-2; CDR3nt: TGTGCCAGCAGCCGCCTAGGGGGAGAAAAACTGTTTTTT; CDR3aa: CASSRLGGEKLFF
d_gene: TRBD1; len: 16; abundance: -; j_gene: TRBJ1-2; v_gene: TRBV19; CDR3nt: TGTGCCAGTCGGATTGGGGACAGGGACCATCAAGGTGGCTACACCTTC; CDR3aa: CASRIGDRDHQGGYTF
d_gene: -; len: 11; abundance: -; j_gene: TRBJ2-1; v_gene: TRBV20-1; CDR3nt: TGCAGTGCTAAACAATACAATGAGCAGTTCTTC; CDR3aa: CSAKQYNEQFF
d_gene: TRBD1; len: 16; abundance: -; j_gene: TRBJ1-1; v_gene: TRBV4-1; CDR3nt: TGCGCCAGCAGCCAGAGGCCACAGGGGATGAACACTGAAGCTTTCTTT; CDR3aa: CASSQRPQGMNTEAFF
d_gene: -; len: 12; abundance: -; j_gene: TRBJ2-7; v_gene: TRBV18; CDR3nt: TGTGCCAGCTCACAGGGGGTCGGGGAGCAGTACTTC; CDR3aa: CASSQGVGEQYF
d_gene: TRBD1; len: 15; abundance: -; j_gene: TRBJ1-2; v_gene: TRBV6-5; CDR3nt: TGTGCCAGCAGTTATGGCGACAGGGGATTTGTTGGCTACACCTTC; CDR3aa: CASSYGDRGFVGYTF
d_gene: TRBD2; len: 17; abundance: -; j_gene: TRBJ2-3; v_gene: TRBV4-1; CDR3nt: TGCGCCAGCAGCCGCCGGACTAGCGGGGCTCTCACAGATACGCAGTATTTT; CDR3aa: CASSRRTSGALTDTQYF
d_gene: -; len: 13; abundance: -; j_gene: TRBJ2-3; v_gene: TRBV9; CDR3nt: TGTGCCAGCAGGGGGCAGGGCCCAGATACGCAGTATTTT; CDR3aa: CASRGQGPDTQYF
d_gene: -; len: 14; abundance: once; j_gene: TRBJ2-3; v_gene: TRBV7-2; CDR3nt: TGTGCCAGCAGCCGGGGGTTGGGCACAGATACGCAGTATTTT; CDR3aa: CASSRGLGTDTQYF
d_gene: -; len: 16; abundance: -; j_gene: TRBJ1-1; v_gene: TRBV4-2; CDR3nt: TGTGCCAGCAGCCAAGATCAGGTTAGGGGGAACACTGAAGCTTTCTTT; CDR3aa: CASSQDQVRGNTEAFF
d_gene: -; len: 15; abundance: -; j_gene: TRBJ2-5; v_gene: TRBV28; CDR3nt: TGTGCCAGCAGTTCGACGACAGTACTTATGGAGACCCAGTACTTC; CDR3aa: CASSSTTVLMETQYF
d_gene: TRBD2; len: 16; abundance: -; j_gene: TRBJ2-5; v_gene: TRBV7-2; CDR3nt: TGTGCCAGCAGCTTAGCACCGGCGGGGGGGCCGCAGACCCAGTACTTC; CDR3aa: CASSLAPAGGPQTQYF
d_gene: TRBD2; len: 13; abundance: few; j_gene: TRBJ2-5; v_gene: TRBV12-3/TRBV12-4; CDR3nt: TGTGCCAGCAGTGGGACTAGACGGGAGACCCAGTACTTC; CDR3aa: CASSGTRRETQYF
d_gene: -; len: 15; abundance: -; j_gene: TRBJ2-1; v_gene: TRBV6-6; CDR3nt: TGTGCCAGCAGTTACGGACTGACCTCCTACAATGAGCAGTTCTTC; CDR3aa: CASSYGLTSYNEQFF
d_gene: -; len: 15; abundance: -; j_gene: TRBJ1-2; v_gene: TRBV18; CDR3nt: TGTGCCAGCTCACCACCTCAGGGGTCTCGCTATGGCTACACCTTC; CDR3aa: CASSPPQGSRYGYTF
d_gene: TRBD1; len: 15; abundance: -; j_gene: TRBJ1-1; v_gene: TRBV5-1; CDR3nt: TGCGCCAGCAGCAGAAGGACAGGAGAGAACACTGAAGCTTTCTTT; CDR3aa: CASSRRTGENTEAFF
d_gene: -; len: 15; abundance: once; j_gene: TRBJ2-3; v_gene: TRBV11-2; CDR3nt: TGTGCCAGCAGCTTAGGGAGTCGGGAAAGAGATACGCAGTATTTT; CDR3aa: CASSLGSRERDTQYF
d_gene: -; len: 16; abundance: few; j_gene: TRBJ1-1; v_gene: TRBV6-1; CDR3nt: TGTGCCAGCAGTGAAGCGAGGGTCTGGGTGAACACTGAAGCTTTCTTT; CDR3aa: CASSEARVWVNTEAFF
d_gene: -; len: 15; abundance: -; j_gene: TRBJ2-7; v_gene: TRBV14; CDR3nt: TGTGCCAGCAGCCAAGATCGGGTCAGGGCCTACGAGCAGTACTTC; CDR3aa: CASSQDRVRAYEQYF
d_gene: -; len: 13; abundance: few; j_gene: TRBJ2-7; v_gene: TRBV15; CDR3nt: TGTGCCACCAGGAGGGCCCCCTCCTACGAGCAGTACTTC; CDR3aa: CATRRAPSYEQYF
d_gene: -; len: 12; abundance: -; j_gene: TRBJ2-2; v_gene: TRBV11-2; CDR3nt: TGTGCCAGCGTCGAGGTAACCGGGGAGCTGTTTTTT; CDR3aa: CASVEVTGELFF
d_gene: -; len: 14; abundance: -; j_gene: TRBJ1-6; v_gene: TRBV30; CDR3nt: TGTGCCTGGAACCCCCCCTGGGCCAGTTCACCCCTCCACTTT; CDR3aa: CAWNPPWASSPLHF
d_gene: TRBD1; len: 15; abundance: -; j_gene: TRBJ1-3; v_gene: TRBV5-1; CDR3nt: TGCGCCAGCAGCTCCAGGGGGCTAATTGGAAACACCATATATTTT; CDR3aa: CASSSRGLIGNTIYF
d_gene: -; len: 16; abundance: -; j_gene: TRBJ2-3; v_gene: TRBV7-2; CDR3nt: TGTGCCAGCAGCTTAGGGTCGGGTCTTAGCACAGATACGCAGTATTTT; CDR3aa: CASSLGSGLSTDTQYF
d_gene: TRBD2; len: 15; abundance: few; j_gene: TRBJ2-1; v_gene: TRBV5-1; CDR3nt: TGCGCCAGCAGCTTGGATCCCAGCGGGGGGGATGAGCAGTTCTTC; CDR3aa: CASSLDPSGGDEQFF
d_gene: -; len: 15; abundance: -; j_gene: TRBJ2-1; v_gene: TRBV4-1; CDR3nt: TGCGCCAGCAGCCACGGCCAGGGGTCCTACAATGAGCAGTTCTTC; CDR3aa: CASSHGQGSYNEQFF
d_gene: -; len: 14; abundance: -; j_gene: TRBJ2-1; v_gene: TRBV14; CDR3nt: TGTGCCAGCAGCCAAGCCAGTACCTACAATGAGCAGTTCTTC; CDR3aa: CASSQASTYNEQFF
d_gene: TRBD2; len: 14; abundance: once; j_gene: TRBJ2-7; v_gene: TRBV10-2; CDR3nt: TGCGCCAGCAGTGGGGGACGGGGGGGGTACGAGCAGTACTTC; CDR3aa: CASSGGRGGYEQYF
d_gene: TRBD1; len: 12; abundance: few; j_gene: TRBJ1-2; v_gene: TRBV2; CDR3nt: TGTGCCAGCAGTCCGACAGGGTTGGGCTACACCTTC; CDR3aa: CASSPTGLGYTF
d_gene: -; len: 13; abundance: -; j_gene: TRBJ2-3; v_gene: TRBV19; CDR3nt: TGTGCCAGTAGTATAACAGGCACAGATACGCAGTATTTT; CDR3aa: CASSITGTDTQYF
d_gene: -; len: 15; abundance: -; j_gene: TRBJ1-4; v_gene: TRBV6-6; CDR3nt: TGTGCCAGCAGTTACTCGGCTGGCAGGTCTGAAAAACTGTTTTTT; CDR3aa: CASSYSAGRSEKLFF
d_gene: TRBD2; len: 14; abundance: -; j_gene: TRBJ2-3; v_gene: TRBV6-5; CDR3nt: TGTGCCAGCAGTTCAGCGGGGACCCCCCAGACGCAGTATTTT; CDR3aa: CASSSAGTPQTQYF
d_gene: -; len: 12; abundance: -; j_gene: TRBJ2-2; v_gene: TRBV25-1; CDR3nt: TGTGCCAGCAGTGAAAGTAGCGGGGAGCTGTTTTTT; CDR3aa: CASSESSGELFF
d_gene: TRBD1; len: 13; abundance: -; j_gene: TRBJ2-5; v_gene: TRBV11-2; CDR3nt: TGTGCCAGCAGCCGGGACAGCAAAGAGACCCAGTACTTC; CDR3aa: CASSRDSKETQYF
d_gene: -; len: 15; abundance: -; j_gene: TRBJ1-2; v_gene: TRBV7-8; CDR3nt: TGTGCCAGCAGCTTCTCTGTGGGGGCGAGCTATGGCTACACCTTC; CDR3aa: CASSFSVGASYGYTF
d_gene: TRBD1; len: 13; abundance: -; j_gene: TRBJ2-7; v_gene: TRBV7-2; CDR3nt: TGTGCCAGCAGCTTGGACAGGGGGAGGGAGCAGTACTTC; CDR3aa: CASSLDRGREQYF
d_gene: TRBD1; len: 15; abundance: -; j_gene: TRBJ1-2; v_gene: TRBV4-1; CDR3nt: TGCGCCAGCAGCCAGGATTCCGGGACAGCCTATGGCTACACCTTC; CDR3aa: CASSQDSGTAYGYTF
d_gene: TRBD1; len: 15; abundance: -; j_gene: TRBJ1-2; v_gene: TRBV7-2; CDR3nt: TGTGCCAGCAGCTCCCGACAGGGGGCAAACTATGGCTACACCTTC; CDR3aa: CASSSRQGANYGYTF
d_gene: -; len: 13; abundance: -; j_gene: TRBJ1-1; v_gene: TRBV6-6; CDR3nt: TGTGCCAGCCGAGGGCTCACAAACACTGAAGCTTTCTTT; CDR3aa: CASRGLTNTEAFF
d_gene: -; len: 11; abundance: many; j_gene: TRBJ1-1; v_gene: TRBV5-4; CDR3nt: TGTGCCAGCCAGAGAGGCGCTGAAGCTTTCTTT; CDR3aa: CASQRGAEAFF
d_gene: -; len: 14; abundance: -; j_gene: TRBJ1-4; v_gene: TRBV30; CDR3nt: TGTGCCTGGACCTCGGGGAGGGGAGTGGAAAAACTGTTTTTT; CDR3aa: CAWTSGRGVEKLFF
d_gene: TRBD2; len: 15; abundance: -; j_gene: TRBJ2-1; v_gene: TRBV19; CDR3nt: TGTGCCAGTAGTATCCCGGGACTAGCGGGCAATGAGCAGTTCTTC; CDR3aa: CASSIPGLAGNEQFF
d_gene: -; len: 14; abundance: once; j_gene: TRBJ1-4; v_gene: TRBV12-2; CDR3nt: TGTGCAAGTCGCTTGGATTGGGACAGCGAAAAACTGTTTTTT; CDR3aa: CASRLDWDSEKLFF
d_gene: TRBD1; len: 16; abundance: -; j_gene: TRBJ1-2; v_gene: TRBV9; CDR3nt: TGTGCCAGCAGCGTAGGCCCGGACCTCACAGGGGATGGCTACACCTTC; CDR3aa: CASSVGPDLTGDGYTF
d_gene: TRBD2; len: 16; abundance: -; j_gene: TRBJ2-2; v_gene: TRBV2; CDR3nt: TGTGCCAGCAGTGTAGGTAGCGGGAGAAGCACCGGGGAGCTGTTTTTT; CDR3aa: CASSVGSGRSTGELFF